This entry lists 3 T cell receptor beta chains sequenced from one sample in a study of cytomegalovirus exposure and HLA in healthy donors. This PCR relied on a set of 60 Vbeta primers and 13 Jbeta primers. TCRdb's table, derived via immunoSEQ multiplex PCR, lists solely in-frame clones and lacks some. This table holds over 80,000 clones, about 80% found once. Sequenced material: PBMCs. The receptors stem from a female donor in good health and CMV-seronegative.

This clone was seen just once. The V call is TRBV28, the J call TRBJ2-5; 11 nucleotides align to TRBD2. CDR3 size: 15 residues. Germline CDR1 reads MDHEN; CDR2 reads SYDVKM. With V trimmed by 6 bases and J by 5 bases, 8 bases remained unmatched. DNA of the CDR3: TGTGCCAGCAGGGACCTAGCGGGAGGAGGTGAGACCCAGTACTTC. Amino acid sequence: CASRDLAGGGETQYF.

The chain uses TRBV6-4 and TRBJ2-7; 9 nucleotides agree with TRBD2. There are 17 residues in the CDR3. The J segment lost 3 bases and the V segment lost 3 bases, leaving 12 bases of the junction unmatched. CDR1 and CDR2 (germline): MRHNA, SNTAGT. CDR3: CASSESGLAGPLYEQYF. The CDR3, as DNA: TGTGCCAGCAGTGAAAGCGGTCTAGCGGGACCCCTCTACGAGCAGTACTTC.

This chain connects TRBV6-5 to TRBJ2-1; TRBD2 matches 7 bases. The CDR3 covers 14 residues. Germline V CDR1 and CDR2: MNHEY, SVGAGI. With 2 bases clipped from V and 8 bases from J, the junction kept 6 bases outside the gene matches. The DNA of the CDR3 is TGTGCCAGCAGTTACAGAGGACTAGAGTATGAGCAGTTCTTC. Amino acids: CASSYRGLEYEQFF.